This TCR beta chain derives from a study of T cell responses to AZD1222 COVID-19 vaccine. Study-level points and caveats: Spike-wide coverage was observed for vaccine-associated CD4 TCRs, with dominant responses at 160-218 and 743-854. Recipients of two AZD1222 doses showed rising Spike-specific TCR breadth and depth. Repertoires were collected only later (after the peak T cell response had occurred). Seropositive at baseline were only a handful of AZD1222 recipients.

Germline assignment: CDR1 SQVTM and CDR2 ANQGSEA. CDR3 length equals 15 residues. Trimming left V 7 bases short and J 0 bases short, with 18 bases between. Repertoires were generated with immunoSEQ multiplex PCR, while TCRdb's copy carries only in-frame clones and drops some. The data show roughly 130,000 clones, with around 87% seen just once and roughly 1.5% held by the top ten. Turning to this clone: The antigen remains undetermined.

The sequencing here drew on peripheral blood, taken on day 0 of AZD1222 vaccination. The V call is TRBV29-1, the J call TRBJ1-1; maybe TRBD1 (6 bases). This clonotype was sampled from an adult in good health. The CDR3 nucleotides are TGCAGCGCCGGAACAGGGAGTCGGGTGAACACTGAAGCTTTCTTT. Translated: CSAGTGSRVNTEAFF.